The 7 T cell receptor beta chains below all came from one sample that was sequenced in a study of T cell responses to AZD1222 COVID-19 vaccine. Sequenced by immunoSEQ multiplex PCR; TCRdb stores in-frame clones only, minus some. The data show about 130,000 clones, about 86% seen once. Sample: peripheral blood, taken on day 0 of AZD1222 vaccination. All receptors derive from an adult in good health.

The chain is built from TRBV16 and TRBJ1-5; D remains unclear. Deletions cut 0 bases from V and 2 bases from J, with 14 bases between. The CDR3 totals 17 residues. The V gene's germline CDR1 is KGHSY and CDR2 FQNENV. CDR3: CASSQSGLGFRNQPQHF. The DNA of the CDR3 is TGTGCCAGCAGCCAATCTGGTCTAGGGTTCCGCAATCAGCCCCAGCATTTT.

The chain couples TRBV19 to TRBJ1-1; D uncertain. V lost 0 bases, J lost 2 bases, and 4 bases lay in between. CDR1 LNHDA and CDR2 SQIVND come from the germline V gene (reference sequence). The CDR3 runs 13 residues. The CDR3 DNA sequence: TGTGCCAGTAGTATAGATATTAACACTGAAGCTTTCTTT. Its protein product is CASSIDINTEAFF.

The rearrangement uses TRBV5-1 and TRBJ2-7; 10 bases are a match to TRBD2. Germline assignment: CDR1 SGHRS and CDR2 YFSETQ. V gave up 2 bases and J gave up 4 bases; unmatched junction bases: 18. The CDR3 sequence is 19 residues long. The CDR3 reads CASSFGASGSQTRLYEQYF. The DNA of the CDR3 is TGCGCCAGCAGCTTCGGGGCTAGCGGGAGTCAGACTCGCCTTTACGAGCAGTACTTC. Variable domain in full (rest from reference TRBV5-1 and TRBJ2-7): KAGVTQTPRYLIKTRGQQVTLSCSPISGHRSVSWYQQTPGQGLQFLFEYFSETQRNKGNFPGRFSGRQFSNSRSEMNVSTLELGDSALYLCASSFGASGSQTRLYEQYFGPGTRLTVT.

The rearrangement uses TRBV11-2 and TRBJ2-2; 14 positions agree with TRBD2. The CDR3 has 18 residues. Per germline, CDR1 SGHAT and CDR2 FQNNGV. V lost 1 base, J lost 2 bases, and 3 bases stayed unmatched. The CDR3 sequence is CASSLGGLAGANTGELFF. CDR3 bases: TGTGCCAGCAGCTTAGGGGGACTAGCGGGAGCCAACACCGGGGAGCTGTTTTTT.

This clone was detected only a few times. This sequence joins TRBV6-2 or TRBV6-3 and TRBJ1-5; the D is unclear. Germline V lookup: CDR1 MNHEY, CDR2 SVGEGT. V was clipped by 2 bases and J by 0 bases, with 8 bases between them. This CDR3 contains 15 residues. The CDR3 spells CASSYEPYSNQPQHF. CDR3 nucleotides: TGTGCCAGCAGTTACGAGCCATATAGCAATCAGCCCCAGCATTTT.

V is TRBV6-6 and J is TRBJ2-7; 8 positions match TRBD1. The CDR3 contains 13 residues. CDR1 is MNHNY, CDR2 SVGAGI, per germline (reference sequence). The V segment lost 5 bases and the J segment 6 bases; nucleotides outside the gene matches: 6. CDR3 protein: CASSTGQGGEQYF. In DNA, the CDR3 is TGTGCCAGCAGTACTGGACAGGGAGGCGAGCAGTACTTC.

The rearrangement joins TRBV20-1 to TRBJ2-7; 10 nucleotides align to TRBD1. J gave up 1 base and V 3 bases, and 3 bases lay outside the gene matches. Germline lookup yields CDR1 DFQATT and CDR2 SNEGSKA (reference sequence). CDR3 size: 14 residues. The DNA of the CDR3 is TGCAGTGCTAGTTGGGACAGGGGATCCTACGAGCAGTACTTC. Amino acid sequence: CSASWDRGSYEQYF.